Listed here is a single TCR beta chain. The assay was immunoSEQ multiplex PCR, and TCRdb's table has in-frame clones only and misses some. The data show roughly 180,000 clones, over 70% seen once. The entry originates in a study of blood T cell repertoires in COVID-19. Germline CDR1 is WNHNN and CDR2 is SYGVQD (reference sequence). Trimming at V came to 6 bases and at J to 5 bases, leaving 8 bases not matched to a gene. The CDR3 spans 14 residues. The V gene is TRBV10-1, the J gene TRBJ2-7; 9 bases match TRBD2. The source material was PBMCs or T cells enriched from blood (not recorded which). This receptor was identified in a woman aged 55-70 years who had recovered from COVID-19. CDR3 DNA sequence: TGCGCCAGCAGCTCCGGGACTAGCCGGAACGAGCAGTACTTC. This sequence encodes CASSSGTSRNEQYF.